Sequencing of this T cell receptor (beta chain) was carried out in a study of radiotherapy plus CTLA-4 blockade in lung cancer. The overall study: An objective response was seen in roughly 20% of patients, and disease control in 25% to 40%.

A word on this clone: Its antigen is not identified.

Clones were sequenced by immunoSEQ multiplex PCR, and TCRdb holds only the in-frame ones, with some missing. The sample carries roughly 80,000 clones, around 78% recorded once. CDR1 LGHNA and CDR2 YNFKEQ come from the germline V gene. V trimming: 4 bases; J trimming: 1 base; junction bases outside the gene matches: 12. This CDR3 contains 18 residues. Overall study results and limits: Among blood TCR repertoires after radiotherapy plus ipilimumab, tumor-derived clones expanded. According to reports, early shifts in blood T cell clones, alongside interferon-beta, forecast response most accurately.

Patients in the study, people with chemo-refractory metastatic non-small-cell lung cancer, received focal radiation plus ipilimumab CTLA-4 blockade. V usage is TRBV4-2 and J usage is TRBJ2-2; 7 nucleotides line up with TRBD2. This TCR derives from a human donor with non-small cell lung cancer who had a partial response to radiotherapy plus ipilimumab. Some clones in this sample may be carry-over from other donors' samples. This material consisted of peripheral blood, taken from a patient treated with radiotherapy plus ipilimumab. The CDR3 sequence is CASSLPRAGVGNTGELFF. In DNA, the CDR3 is TGTGCCAGCAGCCTCCCGCGGGCGGGAGTGGGGAACACCGGGGAGCTGTTTTTT.